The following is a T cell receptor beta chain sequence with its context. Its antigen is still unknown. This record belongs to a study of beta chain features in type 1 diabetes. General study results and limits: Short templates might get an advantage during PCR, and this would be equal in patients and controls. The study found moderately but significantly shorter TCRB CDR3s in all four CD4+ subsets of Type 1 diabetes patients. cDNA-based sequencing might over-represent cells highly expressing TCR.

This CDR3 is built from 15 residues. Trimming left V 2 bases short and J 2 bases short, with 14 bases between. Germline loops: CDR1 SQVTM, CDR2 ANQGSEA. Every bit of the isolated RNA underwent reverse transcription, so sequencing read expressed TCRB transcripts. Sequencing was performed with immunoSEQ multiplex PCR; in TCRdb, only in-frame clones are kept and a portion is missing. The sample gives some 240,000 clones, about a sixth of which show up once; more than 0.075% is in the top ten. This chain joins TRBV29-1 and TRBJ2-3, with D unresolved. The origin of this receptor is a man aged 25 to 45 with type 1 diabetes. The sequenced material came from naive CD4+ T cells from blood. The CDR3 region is CSVEIIGGTTDTQYF. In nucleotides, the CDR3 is TGCAGCGTTGAAATAATTGGCGGAACCACAGATACGCAGTATTTT.